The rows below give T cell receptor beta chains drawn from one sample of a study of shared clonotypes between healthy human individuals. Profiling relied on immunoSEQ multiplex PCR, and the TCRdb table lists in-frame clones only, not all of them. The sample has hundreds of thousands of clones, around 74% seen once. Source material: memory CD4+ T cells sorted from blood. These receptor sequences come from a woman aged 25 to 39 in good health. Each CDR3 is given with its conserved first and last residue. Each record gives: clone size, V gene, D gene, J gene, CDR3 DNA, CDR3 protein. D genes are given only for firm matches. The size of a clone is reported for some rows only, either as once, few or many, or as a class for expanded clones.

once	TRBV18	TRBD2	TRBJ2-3	TGTGCCAGCTCACCAGATACCGGGACTAGCGGGGATACGCAGTATTTT	CASSPDTGTSGDTQYF
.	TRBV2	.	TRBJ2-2	TGTGCCAGCAGTGCCGCCGCGAACACCGGGGAGCTGTTTTTT	CASSAAANTGELFF
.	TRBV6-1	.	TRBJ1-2	TGTGCCAGCAGAGGGTTGGAGAGGGGAGACTATGGCTACACCTTC	CASRGLERGDYGYTF
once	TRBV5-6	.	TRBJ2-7	TGTGCCAGCAGCCCACTGCTTCGGGCTCCCTACGAGCAGTACTTC	CASSPLLRAPYEQYF
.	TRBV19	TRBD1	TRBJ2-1	TGTGCCAGTCGAATGACAGGGGGGAGACACAATGAGCAGTTCTTC	CASRMTGGRHNEQFF
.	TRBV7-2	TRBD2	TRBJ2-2	TGTGCCAGCAGCTTAAGGACTAGCGGGGCAGGGACCGGGGAGCTGTTTTTT	CASSLRTSGAGTGELFF
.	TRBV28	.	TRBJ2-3	TGTGCCAGCAGTTTGGCGCGGGCTGGCCTCACGGATACGCAGTATTTT	CASSLARAGLTDTQYF
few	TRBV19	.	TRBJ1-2	TGTGCCAGTAGTGGGTCCGGGAGGCTTGGCTACACCTTC	CASSGSGRLGYTF
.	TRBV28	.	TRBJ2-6	TGTGCCAGCAGTTTCAGGAAGGGTGGGGCCAACGTCCTGACTTTC	CASSFRKGGANVLTF
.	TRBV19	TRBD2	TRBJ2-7	TGTGCCAGTAGTACAGTAGCGGGAGGGGTAATCGACGAGCAGTACTTC	CASSTVAGGVIDEQYF
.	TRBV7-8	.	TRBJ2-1	TGTGCCAGCAGCTCTCTAGGGAGTTCCGATGAGCAGTTCTTC	CASSSLGSSDEQFF
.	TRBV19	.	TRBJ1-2	TGTGCCAGTAGGTCAAGCGCGGAGGGCTATGGCTACACCTTC	CASRSSAEGYGYTF
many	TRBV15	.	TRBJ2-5	TGTGCCACCAGCAGAGATCTTAGGGAGACCCAGTACTTC	CATSRDLRETQYF
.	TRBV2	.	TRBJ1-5	TGTGCCAGCAGTGGATCGGGTTACAATCAGCCCCAGCATTTT	CASSGSGYNQPQHF
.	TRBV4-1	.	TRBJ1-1	TGCGCCAGCAGACAAACAGGGAACACTGAAGCTTTCTTT	CASRQTGNTEAFF
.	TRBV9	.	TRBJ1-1	TGTGCCAGCAGCGTAGACATAGGGGCCAAGACTGAAGCTTTCTTT	CASSVDIGAKTEAFF
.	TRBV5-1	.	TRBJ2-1	TGCGCCAGCAGCTTGCAAGCAGGGAATGAGCAGTTCTTC	CASSLQAGNEQFF
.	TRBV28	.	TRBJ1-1	TGTGCCAGCAGTTTAAGCGGCCGGGGCCGTTCTGAAGCTTTCTTT	CASSLSGRGRSEAFF
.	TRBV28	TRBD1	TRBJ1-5	TGTGCCAGCAGTTTGGGAGGGACAGGGGCTAATCAGCCCCAGCATTTT	CASSLGGTGANQPQHF
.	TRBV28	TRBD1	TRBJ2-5	TGTGCCAGCAGTACGCCGGGGACAGGGCTGGAGACCCAGTACTTC	CASSTPGTGLETQYF
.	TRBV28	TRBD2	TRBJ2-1	TGTGCCAGCAGGCCTAGCGGGAGGGCCGGGAATGAGCAGTTCTTC	CASRPSGRAGNEQFF
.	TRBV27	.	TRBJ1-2	TGTGCCAGCAGGGGAGGGGGCTATGGCTACACCTTC	CASRGGGYGYTF
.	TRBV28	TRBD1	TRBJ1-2	TGTGCCAGCAGTTCCGGACAGGGACGCTCAGGCTACACCTTC	CASSSGQGRSGYTF